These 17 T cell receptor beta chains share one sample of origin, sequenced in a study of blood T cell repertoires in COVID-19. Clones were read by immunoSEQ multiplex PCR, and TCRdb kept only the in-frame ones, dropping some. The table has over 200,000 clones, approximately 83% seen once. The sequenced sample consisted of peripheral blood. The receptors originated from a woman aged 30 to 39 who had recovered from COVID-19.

The CDR3 reads CASSLGTGGIEQFF. Here the CDR3 DNA reads TGTGCCAGCAGCTTAGGGACAGGGGGTATTGAGCAGTTCTTC. The genes are TRBV7-9 and TRBJ2-1, with 10 nucleotides matching TRBD1. Trimming removed 1 base from V and 9 bases from J; junction bases left unmatched: 3. CDR3 length: 14 amino acids. Germline CDR1 and CDR2: SEHNR and FQNEAQ (reference sequence). Full variable domain (outside the CDR3, taken from reference TRBV7-9 and TRBJ2-1): DTGVSQNPRHKITKRGQNVTFRCDPISEHNRLYWYRQTLGQGPEFLTYFQNEAQLEKSRLLSDRFSAERPKGSFSTLEIQRTEQGDSAMYLCASSLGTGGIEQFFGPGTRLTVL.

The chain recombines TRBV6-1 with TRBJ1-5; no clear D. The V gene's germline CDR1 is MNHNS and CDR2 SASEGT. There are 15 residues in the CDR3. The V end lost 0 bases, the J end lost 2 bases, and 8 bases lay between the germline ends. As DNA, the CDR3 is TGTGCCAGCAGTGAAGCAAGGAGCGGCAATCAGCCCCAGCATTTT. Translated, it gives CASSEARSGNQPQHF.

The CDR3 reads CASSLDLKYEQYF. CDR3 nucleotide sequence: TGCGCCAGCAGCTTGGACTTGAAATACGAGCAGTACTTC. The V gene is TRBV5-1, the J gene TRBJ2-7; D unresolved. The CDR3 spans 13 residues. Germline V gene sequence: CDR1 SGHRS, CDR2 YFSETQ. Trimming left V 0 bases short and J 4 bases short, with 8 bases between.

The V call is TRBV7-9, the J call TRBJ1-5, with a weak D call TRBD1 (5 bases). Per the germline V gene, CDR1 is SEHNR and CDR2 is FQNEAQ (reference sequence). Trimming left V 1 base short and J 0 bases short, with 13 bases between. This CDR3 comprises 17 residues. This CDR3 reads CASSLGQGEYSNQPQHF. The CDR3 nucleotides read TGTGCCAGCAGCTTAGGCCAAGGGGAATATAGCAATCAGCCCCAGCATTTT. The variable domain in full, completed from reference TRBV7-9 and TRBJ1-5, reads DTGVSQNPRHKITKRGQNVTFRCDPISEHNRLYWYRQTLGQGPEFLTYFQNEAQLEKSRLLSDRFSAERPKGSFSTLEIQRTEQGDSAMYLCASSLGQGEYSNQPQHFGDGTRLSIL.

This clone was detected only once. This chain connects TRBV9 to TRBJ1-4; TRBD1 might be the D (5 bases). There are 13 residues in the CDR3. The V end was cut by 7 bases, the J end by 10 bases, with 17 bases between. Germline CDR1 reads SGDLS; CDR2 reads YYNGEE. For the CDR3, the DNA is TGTGCCAGCGGGGACGGGGGAGGCGGAAAACTGTTTTTT. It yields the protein CASGDGGGGKLFF. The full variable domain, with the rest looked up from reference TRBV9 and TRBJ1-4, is DSGVTQTPKHLITATGQRVTLRCSPRSGDLSVYWYQQSLDQGLQFLIQYYNGEERAKGNILERFSAQQFPDLHSELNLSSLELGDSALYFCASGDGGGGKLFFGSGTQLSVL.

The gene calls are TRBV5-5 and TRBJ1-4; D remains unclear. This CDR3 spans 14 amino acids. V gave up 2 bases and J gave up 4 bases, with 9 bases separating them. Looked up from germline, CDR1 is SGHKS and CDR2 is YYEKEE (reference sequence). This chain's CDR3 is CASSFEPLNEKLFF. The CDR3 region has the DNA TGTGCCAGCAGCTTTGAGCCCCTTAATGAAAAACTGTTTTTT.

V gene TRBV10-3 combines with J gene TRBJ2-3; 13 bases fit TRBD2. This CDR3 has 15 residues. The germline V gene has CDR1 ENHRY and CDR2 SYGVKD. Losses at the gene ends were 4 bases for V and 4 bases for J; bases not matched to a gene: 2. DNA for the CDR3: TGTGCCATCAGTGGAGGACTAGCGGGGGCAGATACGCAGTATTTT. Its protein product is CAISGGLAGADTQYF.

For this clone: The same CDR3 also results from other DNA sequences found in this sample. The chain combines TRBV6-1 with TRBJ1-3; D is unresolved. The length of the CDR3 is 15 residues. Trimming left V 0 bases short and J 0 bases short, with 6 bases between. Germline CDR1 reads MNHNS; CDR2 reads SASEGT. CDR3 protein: CASSEAPSSGNTIYF. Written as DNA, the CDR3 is TGTGCCAGCAGTGAAGCCCCGTCCTCTGGAAACACCATATATTTT.

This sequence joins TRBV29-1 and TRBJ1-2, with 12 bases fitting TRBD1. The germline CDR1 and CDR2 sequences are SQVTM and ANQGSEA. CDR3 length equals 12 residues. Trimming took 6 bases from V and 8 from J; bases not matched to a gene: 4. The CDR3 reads CSVGDRGHGYTF. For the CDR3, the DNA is TGCAGCGTGGGGGACAGGGGGCACGGCTACACCTTC. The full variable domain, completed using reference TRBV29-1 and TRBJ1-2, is SAVISQKPSRDICQRGTSLTIQCQVDSQVTMMFWYRQQPGQSLTLIATANQGSEATYESGFVIDKFPISRPNLTFSTLTVSNMSPEDSSIYLCSVGDRGHGYTFGSGTRLTVV.

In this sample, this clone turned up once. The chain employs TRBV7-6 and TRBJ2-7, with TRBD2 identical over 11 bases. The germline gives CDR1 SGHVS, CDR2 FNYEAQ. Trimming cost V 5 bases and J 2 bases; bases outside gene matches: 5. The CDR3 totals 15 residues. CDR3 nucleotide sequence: TGTGCCAGCAGCCCCACTAGCGGGGGAACCTACGAGCAGTACTTC. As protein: CASSPTSGGTYEQYF.

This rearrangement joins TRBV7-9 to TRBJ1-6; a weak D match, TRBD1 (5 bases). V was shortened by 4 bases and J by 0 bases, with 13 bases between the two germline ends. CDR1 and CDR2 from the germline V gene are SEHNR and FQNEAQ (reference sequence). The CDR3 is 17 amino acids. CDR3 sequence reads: CASSSDSPDSYNSPLHF. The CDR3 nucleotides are TGTGCCAGCAGCTCCGACAGTCCCGACTCCTATAATTCACCCCTCCACTTT.

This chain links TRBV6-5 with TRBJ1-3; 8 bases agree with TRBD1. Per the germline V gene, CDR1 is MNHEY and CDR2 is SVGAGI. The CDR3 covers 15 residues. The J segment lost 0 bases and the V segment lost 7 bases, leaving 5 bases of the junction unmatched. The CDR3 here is CASTRQGSSGNTIYF. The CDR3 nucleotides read TGTGCCAGCACTAGACAGGGGAGCTCTGGAAACACCATATATTTT.

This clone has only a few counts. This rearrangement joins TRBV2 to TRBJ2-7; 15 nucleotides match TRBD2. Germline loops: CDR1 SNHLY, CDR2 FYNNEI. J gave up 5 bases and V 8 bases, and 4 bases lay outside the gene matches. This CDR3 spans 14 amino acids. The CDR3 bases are TGTGCCAGCGGGGGACTAGCGGGGGGCAACGAGCAGTACTTC. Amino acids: CASGGLAGGNEQYF.

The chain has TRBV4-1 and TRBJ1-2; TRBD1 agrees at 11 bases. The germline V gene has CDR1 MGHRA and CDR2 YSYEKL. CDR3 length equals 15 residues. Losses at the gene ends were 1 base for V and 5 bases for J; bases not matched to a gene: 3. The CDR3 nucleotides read TGCGCCAGCAGCCAAGTCGGGACAGGGGGTTATGGCTACACCTTC. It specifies CASSQVGTGGYGYTF.

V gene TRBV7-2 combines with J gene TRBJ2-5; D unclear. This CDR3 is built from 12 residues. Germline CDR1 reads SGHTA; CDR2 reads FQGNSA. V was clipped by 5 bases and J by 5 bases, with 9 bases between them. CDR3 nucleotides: TGTGCCAGCAGCCGCTCAACTGAGACCCAGTACTTC. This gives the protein CASSRSTETQYF.

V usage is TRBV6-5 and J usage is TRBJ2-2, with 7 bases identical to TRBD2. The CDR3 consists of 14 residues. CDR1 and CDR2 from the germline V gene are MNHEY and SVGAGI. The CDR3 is CASKSGTHTGELFF. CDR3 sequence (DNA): TGTGCTTCTAAGAGCGGGACCCACACCGGGGAGCTGTTTTTT.

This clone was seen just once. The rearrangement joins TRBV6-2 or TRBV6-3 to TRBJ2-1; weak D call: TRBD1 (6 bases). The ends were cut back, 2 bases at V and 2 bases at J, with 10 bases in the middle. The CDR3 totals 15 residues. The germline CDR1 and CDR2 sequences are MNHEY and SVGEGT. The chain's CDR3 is CASSYGQGTYNEQFF. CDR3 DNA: TGTGCCAGCAGTTACGGCCAGGGGACCTACAATGAGCAGTTCTTC.